This TCR beta chain derives from a study of shared T cell receptors in the human thymus. The table came from immunoSEQ multiplex PCR; TCRdb's copy has only in-frame clones and leaves some out. Here the sample spans roughly 700,000 clones, around nine tenths being singletons. J was trimmed by 4 bases and V by 1 base; bases with no gene match: 7. From germline, CDR1 is LGHNA and CDR2 YNFKEQ. The CDR3 spans 16 residues. The sample was also linked to a second study, of human thymus T cells. As that study records: Thymic material originated from resections removed in the course of corrective heart surgery.

The chain combines TRBV4-2 with TRBJ2-1; 7 bases line up with TRBD2. This TCR was recovered from a boy under two years old with a congenital heart defect. Sequencing used thymocytes. CDR3 in DNA: TGTGCCAGCAGCCAAGGCGGGAGCGGGCCATACAATGAGCAGTTCTTC. Amino acid sequence: CASSQGGSGPYNEQFF.